The 25 T cell receptor beta chains in this list originate from one sample, sequenced in a study of liver allograft versus peripheral blood T cells. Study-wide context: In transplanted livers, T cell receptor repertoires were compared with those found in the recipients' peripheral blood.

TCRdb itself ran the reads through MiXCR, one entry per CDR3 protein. The sample contains approximately 2,100 distinct CDR3 sequences, 15% of which appear only once. These receptors were obtained from a human patient who had a liver transplant. Some T cells may arise from the graft donor.

Sample share makes this clonotype medium-sized. The chain couples TRBV19 to TRBJ2-3, with 8 bases that match TRBD2. This CDR3 contains 15 residues. Germline trimming cut 6 bases from V and 3 bases from J; bases unmatched to any gene: 8. Germline V gene sequence: CDR1 LNHDA, CDR2 SQIVND (reference sequence). CDR3 sequence reads: CASSRSGGQTDTQYF. Written as DNA, the CDR3 is TGTGCCAGTAGCCGGAGCGGGGGTCAGACAGATACGCAGTATTTT.

About this clonotype itself: A far larger clone is off by one base, so a read error is likely. The chain links TRBV6-1 to TRBJ2-7; D is possibly TRBD1 (6 bases). In germline, CDR1 is MNHNS, CDR2 SASEGT. This CDR3 contains 14 residues. The CDR3 DNA reads TGTACCAGCAGTCCCTCGACAGGTGGCTACGAGCAGTACTTC. This codes for CTSSPSTGGYEQYF.

This clonotype is judged medium-sized (0.01 to 0.1%). This chain links TRBV3-1 with TRBJ1-2, with D tentatively TRBD1 (5 bases). The germline CDR1 and CDR2 sequences are LGHDT and YNNKEL (reference sequence). Deletions cut 0 bases from V and 8 bases from J, with 16 bases between. The CDR3 is 15 amino acids. The CDR3 sequence: CASSQEGVGRFGYTF. CDR3 coding DNA: TGTGCCAGCAGCCAAGAAGGGGTGGGCCGGTTCGGCTACACCTTC.

This clonotype is labeled medium-sized (0.01 to 0.1%). V and J are TRBV12-3 or TRBV12-4 and TRBJ1-1; D is ambiguous. There are 14 residues in the CDR3. Trimming removed 3 bases from V and 5 bases from J, with 13 bases in between. The CDR3 DNA reads as TGTGCCAGCAGTTTCGGCCAGAGAGGGACTGAAGCTTTCTTT. Its protein is CASSFGQRGTEAFF.

By frequency in the sample, this clonotype is medium-sized (0.01 to 0.1%). This CDR3 reads CASSYPGEGVWNSPLHF. The CDR3 bases are TGTGCCAGCAGTTACCCCGGGGAGGGGGTTTGGAATTCACCCCTCCACTTT. The rearrangement links TRBV6-5 to TRBJ1-6; a weak D match, TRBD1 (6 bases). The V gene's germline CDR1 is MNHEY and CDR2 SVGAGI. V lost 2 bases to trimming and J lost 7 bases, with 18 bases between them. This CDR3 comprises 17 residues.

By frequency in the sample, this clonotype is medium-sized. The genes are TRBV28 and TRBJ2-7, with 7 positions matching TRBD1. The junction had 15 bases not matched to a gene; V was cut back by 7 bases and J by 9 bases. Germline V lookup: CDR1 MDHEN, CDR2 SYDVKM. CDR3 length: 14 amino acids. CDR3 nucleotide sequence: TGTGCCAGCACCCAAGACAGGGCCGGTTTCGTGCAGTACTTC. This encodes CASTQDRAGFVQYF.

V is TRBV2 and J is TRBJ2-2, with a tentative D call TRBD1 (5 bases). The V end was cut by 1 base, the J end by 0 bases, with 12 bases between. This CDR3 comprises 17 residues. Germline lookup yields CDR1 SNHLY and CDR2 FYNNEI. The CDR3 is CASSEGLGLANTGELFF. In nucleotides, the CDR3 is TGTGCCAGCAGTGAAGGGCTGGGGCTCGCGAACACCGGGGAGCTGTTTTTT.

In its sample, this clonotype was seen many times. This chain connects TRBV19 to TRBJ2-3; D is possibly TRBD2 (6 bases). CDR3 size: 14 residues. Trimming shortened V by 3 bases and J by 2 bases, and 9 bases separated the two germline ends. The germline CDR1 and CDR2 sequences are LNHDA and SQIVND (reference sequence). The CDR3 sequence: CASSIGTFTDTQYF. The CDR3 DNA is TGTGCCAGTAGTATCGGGACTTTCACAGATACGCAGTATTTT.

This clonotype was detected ten times or more. This chain links TRBV7-9 with TRBJ2-1; the match to TRBD1 covers 7 bases. Germline V gene data show CDR1 as SEHNR and CDR2 as FQNEAQ (reference sequence). CDR3 length: 12 residues. V lost 4 bases to trimming and J lost 11 bases; unmatched junction nucleotides: 5. Here the CDR3 DNA reads TGTGCCAGCAGCTATGAGGGACAGAAGCAGTTCTTC. It specifies CASSYEGQKQFF.

To note about this clonotype: A much more abundant neighbour one base away suggests this may be a read error. Without the conserved terminal phenylalanine or tryptophan, this CDR3 likely stems from a read error. This chain links TRBV6-5 with TRBJ2-2; D not resolved. Germline V gene data show CDR1 as MNHEY and CDR2 as SVGAGI. Trimming left V 0 bases short and J 5 bases short, with 4 bases between. The length of the CDR3 is 13 residues. CDR3 amino acids: CASSYSLTGELFS. CDR3 coding DNA: TGTGCCAGCAGTTACTCGCTTACCGGGGAGCTGTTTTCT.

This clonotype is deemed large. For the CDR3, the DNA is TGTGCCAGTAGTATCCACCTGCCACTGAACACTGAAGCTTTCTTT. Protein product: CASSIHLPLNTEAFF. This chain links TRBV19 with TRBJ1-1; D ambiguous. The germline V gene has CDR1 LNHDA and CDR2 SQIVND (reference sequence). Trimming took 3 bases from V and 0 from J, leaving 11 bases between them. CDR3 length: 15 residues.

By sample fraction, this clonotype is medium-sized. The chain links TRBV20-1 to TRBJ1-5, with TRBD1 identical over 7 bases. V lost 3 bases, J lost 6 bases, and 5 bases stayed unmatched. CDR1 is DFQATT and CDR2 is SNEGSKA in the germline V gene (reference sequence). The CDR3 runs to 13 residues. The CDR3 reads CSASEGASQPQHF. DNA of the CDR3: TGCAGTGCTAGTGAGGGGGCAAGTCAGCCCCAGCATTTT.

This clonotype turned up a few times. The V call is TRBV3-1, the J call TRBJ1-2, with D maybe TRBD1 (5 bases). V gave up 0 bases and J gave up 5 bases, with 16 bases separating them. The germline V gene encodes CDR1 LGHDT and CDR2 YNNKEL (reference sequence). The CDR3 covers 16 residues. CDR3: CASSQEYKGLGYGYTF. CDR3 coding DNA: TGTGCCAGCAGCCAAGAATATAAGGGACTGGGTTATGGCTACACCTTC.

By share, this clonotype ranks as medium-sized (0.01 to 0.1%). This rearrangement joins TRBV9 to TRBJ1-2, with TRBD1 identical over 9 bases. Trimming cost V 3 bases and J 5 bases; bases outside gene matches: 8. Germline lookup yields CDR1 SGDLS and CDR2 YYNGEE. This CDR3 contains 15 residues. The DNA for the CDR3 is TGTGCCAGCAGCGCCCGTCGGGACAGGGCTTATGGCTACACCTTC. Translating it yields CASSARRDRAYGYTF. The full variable domain, with the rest looked up from reference TRBV9 and TRBJ1-2, is DSGVTQTPKHLITATGQRVTLRCSPRSGDLSVYWYQQSLDQGLQFLIQYYNGEERAKGNILERFSAQQFPDLHSELNLSSLELGDSALYFCASSARRDRAYGYTFGSGTRLTVV.

This clonotype is deemed large. The chain employs TRBV6-6 and TRBJ1-2; D may be TRBD1 (5 bases). CDR3 size: 14 residues. Trimming removed 2 bases at V and 4 bases at J, with 11 bases between. Germline V gene lookup returns CDR1 MNHNY and CDR2 SVGAGI (reference sequence). The CDR3 DNA reads as TGTGCCAGCAGTTACCGACAGATTCTCTATGGCTACACCTTC. Residues: CASSYRQILYGYTF.

This clonotype turned up a few times. The chain carries TRBV2 and TRBJ2-7; no firm D call. The ends were cut back, 6 bases at V and 1 base at J, with 13 bases in the middle. CDR1 and CDR2 from the germline V gene are SNHLY and FYNNEI. The CDR3 covers 14 residues. The CDR3 bases are TGTGCCAGCAGCCCCCGAGGTAGTTCCTACGAGCAGTACTTC. The encoded protein is CASSPRGSSYEQYF.

This clonotype rates as medium-sized. The chain combines TRBV7-2 with TRBJ1-1; D ambiguous. CDR3 length: 14 residues. V was trimmed by 1 base and J by 1 base, leaving 7 bases between them. Germline-derived CDR1 and CDR2 are SGHTA and FQGNSA. The CDR3 bases are TGTGCCAGCAGCTTAGTCGGCGAGAACACTGAAGCTTTCTTT. Translation: CASSLVGENTEAFF.

This clonotype is categorized as medium-sized (0.01 to 0.1%). This chain joins TRBV30 and TRBJ1-5; the D is unclear. Germline lookup yields CDR1 GTSNPN and CDR2 SVGIG (reference sequence). V lost 1 base, J lost 1 base, and 8 bases lay in between. CDR3 size: 14 residues. CDR3 DNA sequence: TGTGCCTGGAGTGGCCCGGGCAGCAATCAGCCCCAGCATTTT. Amino acids: CAWSGPGSNQPQHF.

This clonotype was counted between two and nine times. The genes are TRBV7-9 and TRBJ2-2; D unclear. Trimming took 2 bases from V and 6 from J, leaving 13 bases between them. The CDR3 runs 15 residues. The germline V gene encodes CDR1 SEHNR and CDR2 FQNEAQ (reference sequence). CDR3 DNA sequence: TGTGCCAGCAGCTTAAGTGTAGCCCTGTCCGGGGAGCTGTTTTTT. Protein product: CASSLSVALSGELFF.

Sample share makes this clonotype medium-sized. The junction departs from the called germline gene at one end, perhaps through a read error. The chain joins TRBV12-3 or TRBV12-4 to TRBJ1-2; D is unresolved. This CDR3 has 15 amino acids. The CDR3 bases are TGTGTCAGCAGTTTAGGGCGAATCTCGAACTATGGCTACACCTTC. Translating it yields CVSSLGRISNYGYTF.

This clonotype is categorized as large. The J gene is TRBJ1-5, the V gene TRBV24-1, with a tentative D call TRBD1 (6 bases). The V end lost 3 bases, the J end lost 6 bases, and 14 bases lay between the germline ends. The CDR3 sequence is 15 residues long. CDR1 is KGHDR, CDR2 SFDVKD, per germline. CDR3 amino acids: CATSDAQGVSQPQHF. Here the CDR3 DNA reads TGTGCCACCAGTGATGCACAGGGCGTGAGTCAGCCCCAGCATTTT.

This clonotype is medium-sized (0.01 to 0.1%) in the sample. V and J are TRBV19 and TRBJ1-2, with TRBD1 matching 8 bases. The CDR3 is made up of 14 amino acids. Losses at the gene ends were 7 bases for V and 7 bases for J; bases not matched to a gene: 11. Germline V gene sequence: CDR1 LNHDA, CDR2 SQIVND (reference sequence). The CDR3 sequence: CASTLTGAIRGYTF. The CDR3 bases are TGTGCCAGTACCCTGACAGGGGCTATCCGTGGCTACACCTTC.

By share of the sample, this clonotype is medium-sized. J is TRBJ1-3 and V is TRBV5-6; tentatively, D is TRBD1 (6 bases). CDR3 length: 17 residues. Trimming took 0 bases from V and 0 from J, leaving 13 bases between them. The germline CDR1 and CDR2 sequences are SGHDT and YYEEEE. CDR3 bases: TGTGCCAGCAGCTTGGTGGGGGCTCCCTTCTCTGGAAACACCATATATTTT. It is translated as CASSLVGAPFSGNTIYF.

Relative to its sample, this clonotype is medium-sized. The CDR3 reads CASSRGNTEAFF. DNA for the CDR3: TGTGCCAGCAGCAGGGGGAACACTGAAGCTTTCTTT. This sequence joins TRBV6-1 and TRBJ1-1, with D perhaps matching TRBD1 (6 bases). This CDR3 has 12 amino acids. The V end was cut by 6 bases, the J end by 1 base, with 6 bases between. CDR1 MNHNS and CDR2 SASEGT come from the germline V gene.

Within the sample, this clonotype is medium-sized. This rearrangement joins TRBV6-6 to TRBJ1-1, with 10 bases aligning to TRBD1. Germline V gene data show CDR1 as MNHNY and CDR2 as SVGAGI (reference sequence). J lost 7 bases, V lost 6 bases, and 11 bases had no gene match. The CDR3 covers 15 residues. The CDR3 DNA is TGTGCCAGCAGGGGTCAGGGACAGGGGACTGGTGAAGCTTTCTTT. Translating it yields CASRGQGQGTGEAFF.